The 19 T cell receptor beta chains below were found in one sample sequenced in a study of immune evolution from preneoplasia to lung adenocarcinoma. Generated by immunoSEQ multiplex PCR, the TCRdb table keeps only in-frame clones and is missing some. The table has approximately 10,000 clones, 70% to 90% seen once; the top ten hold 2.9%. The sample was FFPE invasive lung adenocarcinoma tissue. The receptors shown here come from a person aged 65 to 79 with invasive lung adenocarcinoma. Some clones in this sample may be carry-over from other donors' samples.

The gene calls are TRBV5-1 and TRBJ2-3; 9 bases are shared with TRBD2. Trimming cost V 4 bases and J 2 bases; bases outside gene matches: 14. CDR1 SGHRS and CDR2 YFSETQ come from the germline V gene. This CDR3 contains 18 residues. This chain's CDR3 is CASSHRAGGGGDTDTQYF. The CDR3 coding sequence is TGCGCCAGCAGCCATCGGGCGGGCGGGGGGGGTGACACAGATACGCAGTATTTT. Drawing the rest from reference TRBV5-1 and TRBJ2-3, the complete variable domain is KAGVTQTPRYLIKTRGQQVTLSCSPISGHRSVSWYQQTPGQGLQFLFEYFSETQRNKGNFPGRFSGRQFSNSRSEMNVSTLELGDSALYLCASSHRAGGGGDTDTQYFGPGTRLTVL.

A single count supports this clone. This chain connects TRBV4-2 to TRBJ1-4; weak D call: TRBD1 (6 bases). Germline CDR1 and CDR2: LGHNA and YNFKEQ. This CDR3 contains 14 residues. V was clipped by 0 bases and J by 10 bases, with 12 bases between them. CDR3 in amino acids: CASSQDEGGAKLFF. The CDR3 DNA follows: TGTGCCAGCAGCCAAGACGAGGGGGGCGCAAAACTGTTTTTT.

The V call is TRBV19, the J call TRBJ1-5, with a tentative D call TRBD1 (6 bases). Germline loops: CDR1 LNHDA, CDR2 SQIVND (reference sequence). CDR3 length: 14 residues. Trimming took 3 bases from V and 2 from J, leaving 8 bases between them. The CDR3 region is CASSIEGGNQPQHF. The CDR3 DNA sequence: TGTGCCAGTAGTATCGAGGGGGGCAATCAGCCCCAGCATTTT.

CDR3 DNA: TGTGCCAGTAGTATATCGTCTAGGAGGGAACAGCCCCAGCATTTT. Encoded protein: CASSISSRREQPQHF. V and J are TRBV19 and TRBJ1-5; D is unresolved. The CDR3 extends over 15 amino acids. The germline V and J ends were trimmed by 2 bases and 7 bases, with 15 bases remaining between them. CDR1 LNHDA and CDR2 SQIVND come from the germline V gene (reference sequence).

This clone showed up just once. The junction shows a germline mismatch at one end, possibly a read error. The CDR3 coding sequence is TGTGCCAGCAGCTTAGTAAGGTTTAGGGCTCGGGGTGCGGACTATGGCTACATCTTC. Protein: CASSLVRFRARGADYGYIF. The chain combines TRBV7-8 with TRBJ1-2; D gene unclear. The CDR3 contains 19 residues. Germline V gene data show CDR1 as SGHVS and CDR2 as FQNEAQ.

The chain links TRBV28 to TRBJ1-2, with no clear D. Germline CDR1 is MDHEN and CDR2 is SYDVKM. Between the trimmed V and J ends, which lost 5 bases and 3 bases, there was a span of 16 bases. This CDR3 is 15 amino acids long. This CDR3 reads CASSVTPKGDYGYTF. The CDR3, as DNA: TGTGCCAGCAGTGTGACGCCTAAGGGAGACTATGGCTACACCTTC.

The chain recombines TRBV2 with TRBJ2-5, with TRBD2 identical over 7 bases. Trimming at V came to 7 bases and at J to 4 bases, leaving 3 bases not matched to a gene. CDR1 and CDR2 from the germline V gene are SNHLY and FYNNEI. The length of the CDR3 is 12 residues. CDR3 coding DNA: TGTGCCAGCAATGGACTAGTAGAGACCCAGTACTTC. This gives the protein CASNGLVETQYF.

CDR3 bases: TGTGCCAGCAGTCCCCCAGGGGGGGCTGAAGCTTTCTTT. Its translation is CASSPPGGAEAFF. This sequence joins TRBV6-5 and TRBJ1-1; 7 bases agree with TRBD1. This CDR3 spans 13 amino acids. V was clipped by 5 bases and J by 6 bases; unmatched bases: 6. Germline loops: CDR1 MNHEY, CDR2 SVGAGI.

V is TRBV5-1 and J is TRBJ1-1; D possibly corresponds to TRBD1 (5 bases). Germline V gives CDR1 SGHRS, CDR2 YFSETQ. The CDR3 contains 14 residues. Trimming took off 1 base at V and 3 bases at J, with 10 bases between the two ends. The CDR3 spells CASSLTGTHTEAFF. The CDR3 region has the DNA TGCGCCAGCAGCTTGACTGGGACGCACACTGAAGCTTTCTTT.

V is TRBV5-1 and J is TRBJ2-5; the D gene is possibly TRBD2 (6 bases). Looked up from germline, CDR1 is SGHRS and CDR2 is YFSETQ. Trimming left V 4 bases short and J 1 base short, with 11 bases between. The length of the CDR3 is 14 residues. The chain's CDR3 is CASSPGLPQETQYF. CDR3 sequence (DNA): TGCGCCAGCAGCCCGGGACTCCCCCAAGAGACCCAGTACTTC.

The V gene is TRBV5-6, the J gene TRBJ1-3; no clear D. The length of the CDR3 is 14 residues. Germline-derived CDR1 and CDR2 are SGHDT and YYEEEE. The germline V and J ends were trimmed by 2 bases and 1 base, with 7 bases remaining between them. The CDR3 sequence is CASSFGDSGNTIYF. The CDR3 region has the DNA TGTGCCAGCAGCTTCGGGGATTCTGGAAACACCATATATTTT. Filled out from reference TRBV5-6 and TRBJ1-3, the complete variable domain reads DAGVTQSPTHLIKTRGQQVTLRCSPKSGHDTVSWYQQALGQGPQFIFQYYEEEERQRGNFPDRFSGHQFPNYSSELNVNALLLGDSALYLCASSFGDSGNTIYFGEGSWLTVV.

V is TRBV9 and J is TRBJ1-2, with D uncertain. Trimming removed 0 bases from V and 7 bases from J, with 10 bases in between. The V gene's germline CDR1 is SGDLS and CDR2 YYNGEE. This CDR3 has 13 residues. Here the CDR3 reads CASSVATGSGYTF. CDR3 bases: TGTGCCAGCAGCGTAGCCACCGGATCTGGCTACACCTTC.

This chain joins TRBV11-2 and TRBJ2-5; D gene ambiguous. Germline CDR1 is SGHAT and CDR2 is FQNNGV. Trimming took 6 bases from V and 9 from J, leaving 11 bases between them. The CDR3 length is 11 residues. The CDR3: CASSSVESQYF. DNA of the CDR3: TGTGCCAGCAGTTCCGTAGAATCCCAGTACTTC.

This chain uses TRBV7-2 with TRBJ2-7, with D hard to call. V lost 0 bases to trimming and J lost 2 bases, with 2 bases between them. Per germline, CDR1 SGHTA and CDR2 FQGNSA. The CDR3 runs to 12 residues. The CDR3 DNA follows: TGTGCCAGCAGCTTAGCGACCTACGAGCAGTACTTC. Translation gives CASSLATYEQYF.

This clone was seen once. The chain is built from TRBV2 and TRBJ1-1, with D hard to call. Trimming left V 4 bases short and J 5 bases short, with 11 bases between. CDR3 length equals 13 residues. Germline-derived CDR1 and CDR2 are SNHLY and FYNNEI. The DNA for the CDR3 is TGTGCCAGCAGTGTGGACCCTAGAACTGAAGCTTTCTTT. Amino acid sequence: CASSVDPRTEAFF.

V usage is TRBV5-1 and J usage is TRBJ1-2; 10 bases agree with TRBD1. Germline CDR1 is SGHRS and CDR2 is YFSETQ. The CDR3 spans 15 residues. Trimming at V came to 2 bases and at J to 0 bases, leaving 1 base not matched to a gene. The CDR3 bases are TGCGCCAGCAGCTTTGGACAGGGGGCTAACTATGGCTACACCTTC. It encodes CASSFGQGANYGYTF.

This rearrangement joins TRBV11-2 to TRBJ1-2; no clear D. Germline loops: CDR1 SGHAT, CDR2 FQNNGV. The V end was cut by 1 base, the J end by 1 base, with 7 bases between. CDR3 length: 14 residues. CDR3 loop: CASSLGQNNYGYTF. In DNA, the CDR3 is TGTGCCAGCAGCTTAGGGCAGAATAACTATGGCTACACCTTC.

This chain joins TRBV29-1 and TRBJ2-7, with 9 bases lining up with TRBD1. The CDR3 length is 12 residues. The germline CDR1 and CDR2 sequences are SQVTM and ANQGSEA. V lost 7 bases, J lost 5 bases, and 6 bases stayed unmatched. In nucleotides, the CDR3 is TGCAGCGCCGTGGACAGGGGACACGAGCAGTACTTC. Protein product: CSAVDRGHEQYF.

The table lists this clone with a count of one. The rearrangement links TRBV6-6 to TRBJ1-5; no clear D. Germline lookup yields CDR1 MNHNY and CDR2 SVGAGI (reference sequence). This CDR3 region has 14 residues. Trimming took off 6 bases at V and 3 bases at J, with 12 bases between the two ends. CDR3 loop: CASRRADLNQPQHF. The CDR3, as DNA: TGTGCCAGCAGGCGGGCTGATCTCAATCAGCCCCAGCATTTT.